This T cell receptor (beta chain) was found in a study of CD8+CD57+ T cells in acquired aplastic anemia. Study-level background: Isolated CD4+ and CD8+ cells, once sorted, yielded DNA averaging roughly 3 ug.

Concerning this clonotype itself: Its antigen is undetermined.

V lost 4 bases, J lost 9 bases, and 14 bases stayed unmatched. Looked up from germline, CDR1 is SGHRS and CDR2 is YFSETQ. This CDR3 is 15 amino acids long. The study's findings and limits: For CD8+ Simpson's diversity, patients and controls showed no significant difference.

For CDR3 and TCR beta VDJ profiling, genomic DNA was the template used. Via MiXCR, TCRdb re-called the reads, giving one row per CDR3 protein. This table holds over 150,000 distinct CDR3 sequences, roughly 56% found once. The sequenced sample was sorted CD4+, CD8+, or CD8+CD57+ T cells (not recorded which) from PBMCs. The sequence was obtained from a human donor in good health, serving as a control. The gene calls are TRBV5-1 and TRBJ2-3; 7 bases align to TRBD1. The CDR3 spells CASSVGTGVKGTQYF. The CDR3 DNA follows: TGCGCCAGCAGCGTGGGTACAGGGGTAAAAGGAACGCAGTATTTT.